This TCR beta chain comes out of a study of vaccination and CD4 T cells after COVID-19. The overall study: Each person enrolled got two BNT162b2 or mRNA-1273 vaccine doses. Convalescent patients gave post-COVID blood a median roughly 96 days post-diagnosis, range 35 to 161. Median time from second vaccine dose to sampling was less than 85 days (14 to 241).

The treatment denotes: approximately 11-day PBMC culture with coronavirus spike peptide pools or control peptides (ViraFEST assay). ViraFEST used peptide pools to expand antigen-specific T cells, then sequenced TCRs. The study sequenced cultured CD4+ T cell DNA using the Oncomine TCR Beta short-read assay. TCRdb ran MiXCR on the PCR reads and lists one entry per CDR3 protein. The sample consists of under 10,000 distinct CDR3 sequences, approximately 57% of them appearing once. This clonotype has only one observation. Its antigen remains unidentified. The material was cultured CD4+ T cells from blood, obtained after SARS-CoV-2 vaccination. The TCR was taken from a human donor with COVID-19.

The CDR3 protein is CASSFRDRAFGYTF. The CDR3 region has the DNA TGTGCCAGCAGTTTCCGAGACAGGGCATTTGGCTACACCTTC. The J gene is TRBJ1-2, the V gene TRBV6-5; 7 bases match TRBD1. Germline CDR1 is MNHEY and CDR2 is SVGAGI. The CDR3 covers 14 residues. The V gene end was trimmed by 4 bases and the J gene end by 7 bases; junction bases not matched to a gene: 9.